The T cell receptor beta chain under discussion was sequenced for a study of vaccination and CD4 T cells after COVID-19. Overall study context: Two mRNA vaccine doses were given, either BNT162b2 or mRNA-1273. For control cultures, the treatment was a CEFX pool, an HIV-1 Nef pool, or no peptide.

This clonotype was recorded only once. Antigen specificity is unknown. Documented treatment: approximately 10-day PBMC culture with coronavirus spike peptide pools or control peptides (ViraFEST assay). CD4+ T lymphocytes from the unexposed donor were collected before the COVID-19 pandemic (2011-2018). Germline V gene data show CDR1 as DFQATT and CDR2 as SNEGSKA (reference sequence). The CDR3 contains 14 residues. V was pared by 1 base and J by 4 bases, with 7 bases of the junction left unmatched. The Oncomine TCR Beta short-read assay sequenced DNA from cultured CD4+ T cells. MiXCR, run by TCRdb on the PCR reads, gives a single entry per CDR3 protein. The table lists about 9,400 distinct CDR3 sequences, about 44% of them singletons, with 24% in the top ten.

Source material: CD4+ T cells from blood, cultured in vitro. The receptor was isolated from a human donor in good health. The J gene is TRBJ2-7, the V gene TRBV20-1, with 7 bases lining up with TRBD2. CDR3 sequence: CSARVRTSRYEQYF. CDR3 nucleotides: TGCAGTGCTAGAGTTAGGACTAGTAGGTACGAGCAGTACTTC.